This is a list of T cell receptor beta chains from one sample in a study of T cells after yellow fever vaccination. TCRdb called the 5' RACE reads again in MiXCR, with one record for every CDR3 protein. The profile shows under 200,000 distinct CDR3 sequences, approximately 10% of them singletons. Source: CD8+ T cells sorted from PBMCs, taken 15 days after the yellow fever booster vaccination. These receptors all stem from a man younger than 35 who received the YFV17D yellow fever vaccine. The CDR3 runs from the conserved cysteine through the conserved F or W. D genes are given only for firm matches. Clone size is shown for a subset of rows, as once, few, many or a class of expanded clone.

size | J | V | D | DNA | CDR3
. | TRBJ2-1 | TRBV7-9 | . | TGTGCCAGCAGCTTAGTAAGCCTAGCTGACAATGAGCAGTTCTTC | CASSLVSLADNEQFF
few | TRBJ2-1 | TRBV9 | . | TGTGCCAGCACCCCTGGGGGGGCCAATGAGCAGTTCTTC | CASTPGGANEQFF
. | TRBJ1-6 | TRBV7-9 | . | TGTGCCATCGGCCAACCGAATAATTCACCCCTCCACTTT | CAIGQPNNSPLHF
. | TRBJ2-4 | TRBV6-2/TRBV6-3 | TRBD2 | TGTGCCACCGCGGGGGGGGCCAAAAACATTCAGTACTTC | CATAGGAKNIQYF
many | TRBJ1-5 | TRBV7-2 | . | TGTGCCAGCAGCTTATACTCATCCCGGCCCCAGCATTTT | CASSLYSSRPQHF
few | TRBJ2-5 | TRBV7-9 | . | TGTGCCAGCAGCTTACTCCAGGGGCAAGAGACCCAGTACTTC | CASSLLQGQETQYF
many | TRBJ2-1 | TRBV10-2 | TRBD1 | TGCGCCAGCAGTTTGGGGCCAGGGGGCTTCGATGAGCAGTTCTTC | CASSLGPGGFDEQFF
many | TRBJ2-2 | TRBV7-8 | . | TGTGCCAGCAGCTCCGTGGTTCTGGCGGATAAAACCGGGGAGCTGTTTTTT | CASSSVVLADKTGELFF
many | TRBJ2-6 | TRBV28 | . | TGTGCCAGCAGTTTTCGAGCTGCTGGGGCCAACGTCCTGACTTTC | CASSFRAAGANVLTF
. | TRBJ2-2 | TRBV10-3 | TRBD1 | TGTGCCATCAGTGAGCGGGGACAGCGGCGACGGACCGGGGAGCTGTTTTTT | CAISERGQRRRTGELFF
. | TRBJ2-5 | TRBV15 | TRBD2 | TGTGCCACCAGCGGCCTAGCGGGGGGGCGCGAGACCCAGTACTTC | CATSGLAGGRETQYF
. | TRBJ2-5 | TRBV7-6 | . | TGTGCCAGCAGCTTAGAAAGCGACAGCGTGGAGACCCAGTACTTC | CASSLESDSVETQYF
few | TRBJ2-3 | TRBV7-9 | TRBD2 | TGTGCCAGCAGCCCCCCGGTAGCGGGGGCCACAGATACGCAGTATTTT | CASSPPVAGATDTQYF
many | TRBJ1-1 | TRBV4-2 | . | TGTGCCAGCAGCCAAGCCGCCGGGACGGTGAACACTGAAGCTTTCTTT | CASSQAAGTVNTEAFF
. | TRBJ2-5 | TRBV29-1 | . | TGCAGCGTTGAGGTTGGGGTGCAAGAGACCCAGTACTTC | CSVEVGVQETQYF
. | TRBJ1-2 | TRBV13 | . | TGTGCCAGCAGCTTAGAAAATGATGGCTACACCTTC | CASSLENDGYTF
few | TRBJ2-1 | TRBV12-3/TRBV12-4 | TRBD2 | TGTGCCAGCAGACCCACTAGCGGGGGGGCCTACAATGAGCAGTTCTTC | CASRPTSGGAYNEQFF
. | TRBJ2-6 | TRBV10-3 | . | TGTGCCATATACTCAGAGGACGATAGGGCTGGGGCCAACGTCCTGACTTTC | CAIYSEDDRAGANVLTF
many | TRBJ2-7 | TRBV11-2 | TRBD2 | TGTGCCAGCAGCTTATCTAGCGGAATTTCCTACGAGCAGTACTTC | CASSLSSGISYEQYF
. | TRBJ2-1 | TRBV6-2/TRBV6-3 | TRBD2 | TGTGCCAGCAGTTACTCGACCCTAGCGGTCCACTCCTACAATGAGCAGTTCTTC | CASSYSTLAVHSYNEQFF
. | TRBJ1-5 | TRBV4-1 | TRBD1 | TGCGCCAGCAGCCAAGAATGGACAGGGGGGAATCAGCCCCAGCATTTT | CASSQEWTGGNQPQHF
. | TRBJ2-2 | TRBV24-1 | . | TGTGCCACCAGTGATTTCGAAGGGCAGGGTCTCACCGGGGAGCTGTTTTTT | CATSDFEGQGLTGELFF
. | TRBJ2-3 | TRBV7-9 | . | TGTGCCAGCAGGGCCACCGCCGGGCCCCGTTTGGATACGCAGTATTTT | CASRATAGPRLDTQYF
. | TRBJ2-1 | TRBV12-3/TRBV12-4 | . | TGTGCCAGCGGCTTCGGGGGGCGGTACAATGAGCAGTTCTTC | CASGFGGRYNEQFF
few | TRBJ2-7 | TRBV5-5 | TRBD1 | TGTGCCAGCAGCTGGGGACAGGCTAACTCCTACGAGCAGTACTTC | CASSWGQANSYEQYF
. | TRBJ1-2 | TRBV4-3 | TRBD1 | TGCGCCAGCAGCCAAGATATTGGGACAGGGGTGACGGATCTCCACACCTTC | CASSQDIGTGVTDLHTF
many | TRBJ2-1 | TRBV12-3/TRBV12-4 | TRBD2 | TGTGCCAGCAGTTTGCAAGCGGGGGGGCCCCATGAGCAGTTCTTC | CASSLQAGGPHEQFF
few | TRBJ1-1 | TRBV6-5 | . | TGTGCCAGCAGTTACGAGGAAATGAACACTGAAGCTTTCTTT | CASSYEEMNTEAFF
. | TRBJ2-3 | TRBV5-1 | TRBD1 | TGCGCCAGCAGCCAAAACCGCCCGTCGAGGACAGGGGAGGCAGATACGCAGTATTTT | CASSQNRPSRTGEADTQYF
few | TRBJ2-4 | TRBV20-1 | TRBD2 | TGCAGTGCCCCCGGGGTAGCGGGGTGGTCGGCCAAAAACATTCAGTACTTC | CSAPGVAGWSAKNIQYF
few | TRBJ1-2 | TRBV27 | TRBD1 | TGTGCCAGCAGTTCGGGACAGGGTATCCCCAATGGCTACACCTTC | CASSSGQGIPNGYTF
. | TRBJ2-2 | TRBV4-3 | . | TGCGCCAGCAGCCAAGATGGCACCGGGGAGCTGTTTTTT | CASSQDGTGELFF
. | TRBJ2-5 | TRBV3-1 | TRBD2 | TGTGCCAGCAGCCAAGCGCGGGGGGGCCGGGAGACCCAGTACTTC | CASSQARGGRETQYF
few | TRBJ2-1 | TRBV7-8 | . | TGTGCCAGCAGCTTACAGATCAGGGAGCAGTTCTTC | CASSLQIREQFF
many | TRBJ2-2 | TRBV5-4 | . | TGTGCCAGCAGCGTGGGCGTCGGGGAGCTGTTTTTT | CASSVGVGELFF
few | TRBJ2-1 | TRBV7-9 | . | TGTGCCAGCAGCTTAGCCGGAGGGCTTCCGAATGAGCAGTTCTTC | CASSLAGGLPNEQFF
. | TRBJ1-2 | TRBV4-1 | . | TGCGCCAGCAGCTGGCAGGGAGGCGGCTACACCTTC | CASSWQGGGYTF
. | TRBJ2-5 | TRBV20-1 | . | TGCAGTGCTAGAGATAATCCTAGTGAGGAGACCCAGTACTTC | CSARDNPSEETQYF
few | TRBJ1-2 | TRBV29-1 | . | TGCAGCGTTGAAGAGGGGTATGGAGGCAGCTACACCTTC | CSVEEGYGGSYTF
few | TRBJ2-1 | TRBV6-2/TRBV6-3 | . | TGTGCCAGCAGTTATTGGGGGAATGAGCAGTTCTTC | CASSYWGNEQFF
. | TRBJ2-1 | TRBV4-3 | TRBD2 | TGCGCCAGCAGCCAGGACCTAGGGACTAGCGCCAATGAGCAGTTCTTC | CASSQDLGTSANEQFF
. | TRBJ2-2 | TRBV12-3/TRBV12-4 | . | TGTGCCAGCAGGTACTGGGGGACTTCGAACACCGGGGAGCTGTTTTTT | CASRYWGTSNTGELFF
few | TRBJ1-2 | TRBV27 | . | TGTGCCAGCAGTTTAATCGGCGGGGGGCAAGGGTACACCTTC | CASSLIGGGQGYTF
. | TRBJ1-5 | TRBV7-9 | . | TGTGCCAGCAGCTCCCCAGGGGAGGGACAGCCCCAGCATTTT | CASSSPGEGQPQHF
. | TRBJ2-5 | TRBV9 | . | TGTGCCAGCAGCGTAGAGAGGAACGGACAGGAGACCCAGTACTTC | CASSVERNGQETQYF
. | TRBJ2-5 | TRBV25-1 | . | TGTGCCAGCAGTGAGAGCAGGGGTTGGGAGACCCAGTACTTC | CASSESRGWETQYF
. | TRBJ2-1 | TRBV6-2/TRBV6-3 | . | TGTGCCAGCAGCCTCGGGACTGCCTCCTACAATGAGCAGTTCTTC | CASSLGTASYNEQFF
. | TRBJ1-5 | TRBV24-1 | . | TGTGCCACCAGTCTGACAGCTTCCAATCAGCCCCAGCATTTT | CATSLTASNQPQHF
. | TRBJ2-2 | TRBV7-2 | . | TGTGCCAGCAGATACGACCCTACGTCGCAGCTGTTTTTT | CASRYDPTSQLFF
few | TRBJ2-7 | TRBV28 | . | TGTGCCAGCAACAAAATGCCCACATTTGGGGCCTACGAGCAGTACTTC | CASNKMPTFGAYEQYF
many | TRBJ2-2 | TRBV4-1 | TRBD1 | TGCGCCAGCAGCCAACCGGGACAGGGAGACACCGGGGAGCTGTTTTTT | CASSQPGQGDTGELFF